This T cell receptor (beta chain) was captured in a study of T cell repertoires in cytomegalovirus infection. Trimming removed 4 bases from V and 2 bases from J, with 9 bases in between. CDR1 SEHNR and CDR2 FQNEAQ come from the germline V gene (reference sequence). CDR3 length equals 14 residues. Whole-study results and caveats: HLA-C-restricted, CMV-specific TCR beta clonotypes were dominant ex vivo.

TCRdb re-called the reads with MiXCR, one entry per CDR3 protein. The sample has 600,000 to 700,000 distinct CDR3 sequences, around 32% seen once. With regard to this clonotype: The antigen is undetermined.

The rearrangement uses TRBV7-9 and TRBJ2-4, with D tentatively TRBD2 (5 bases). The TCR was taken from a human donor in good health (CMV status not recorded). Some clones in this sample may be carry-over from other donors' samples. The sample in question was cultured PBMCs, obtained from culture after CMV antigen stimulation. The CDR3 reads CASSSRGTKNIQYF. CDR3 bases: TGTGCCAGCAGCTCTCGGGGTACCAAAAACATTCAGTACTTC.